This T cell receptor beta chain stems from a study of memory CD4+ T cells and cytomegalovirus serostatus. For the study at large: This sample comes from healthy Belgian adults, under 10 CMV seropositive, around 26 seronegative.

This table comes from immunoSEQ multiplex PCR, and its TCRdb copy is limited to in-frame clones, with some not included. The sample lists 85,000 to 100,000 clones; approximately 80% were seen once. The CDR3 covers 14 residues. Looked up from germline, CDR1 is SGHNT and CDR2 is YYREEE (reference sequence). V was pared by 2 bases and J by 9 bases, with 12 bases between. Comment on this clone: Its target is unknown.

Study-wide results and limits: The CMV-associated TCR signature appears largely within the CD4+ memory repertoire.

The sort gate was single viable CD3+CD4+CD8-CD45RO+ cells for memory CD4+ T cells. V usage is TRBV5-4 and J usage is TRBJ1-6; D unclear. The TCR sequence derives from an adult in good health and CMV-seropositive. Material: memory CD4+ T cells from blood. CDR3 sequence (DNA): TGTGCCAGCAGCTTTCCCTATTTGGGTTCACCCCTCCACTTT. It yields the protein CASSFPYLGSPLHF.